This T cell receptor beta chain comes out of a study of blood T cell repertoires in COVID-19. The assay was immunoSEQ multiplex PCR, and TCRdb's table has in-frame clones only and misses some. The repertoire consists of about 47,000 clones, with 75% to 90% occurring once and the leading ten covering 6.5% to 9%. The V gene lost 3 bases and the J gene lost 7 bases, with 12 bases spanning the gap. The CDR3 spans 13 residues. The chain employs TRBV12-3 or TRBV12-4 and TRBJ1-1; D is possibly TRBD1 (5 bases). The sample was peripheral blood. The receptor's source is a man aged 55 to 70 with active COVID-19. The CDR3 coding sequence is TGTGCCAGCAGTTTTGCCAGGGCTGGTGAAGCTTTCTTT. This gives the protein CASSFARAGEAFF.